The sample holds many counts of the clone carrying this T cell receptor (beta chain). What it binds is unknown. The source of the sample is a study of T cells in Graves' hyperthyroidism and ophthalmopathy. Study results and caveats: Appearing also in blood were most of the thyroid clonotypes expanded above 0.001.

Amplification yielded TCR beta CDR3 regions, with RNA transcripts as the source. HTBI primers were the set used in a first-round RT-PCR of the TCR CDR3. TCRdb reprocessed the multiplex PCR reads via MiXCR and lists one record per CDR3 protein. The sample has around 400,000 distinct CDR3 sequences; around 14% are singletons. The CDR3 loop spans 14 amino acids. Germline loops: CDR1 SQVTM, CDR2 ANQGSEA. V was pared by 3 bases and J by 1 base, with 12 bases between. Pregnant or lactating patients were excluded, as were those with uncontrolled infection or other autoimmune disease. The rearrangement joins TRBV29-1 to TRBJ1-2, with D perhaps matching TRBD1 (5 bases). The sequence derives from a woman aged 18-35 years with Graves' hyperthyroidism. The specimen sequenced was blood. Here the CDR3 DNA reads TGCAGCGTTGATTTGGGGCGAGGTAACTATGGCTACACCTTC. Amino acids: CSVDLGRGNYGYTF.